Following are 11 T cell receptor beta chains from one sample sequenced in a study of shared clonotypes between healthy human individuals. The method was immunoSEQ multiplex PCR; TCRdb's version includes in-frame clones alone and lacks a portion of them. The sample yields about 680,000 clones, about three quarters seen once. Input material: memory CD4+ T cells sorted from blood. As to subset: CD45RA-negative fraction. Every receptor here comes from a woman aged 25 to 39 in good health.

This sequence joins TRBV4-1 and TRBJ2-6; D unresolved. The CDR3 is made up of 16 amino acids. The V end was cut by 0 bases, the J end by 1 base, with 7 bases between. The germline gives CDR1 MGHRA, CDR2 YSYEKL. As DNA, the CDR3 is TGCGCCAGCAGCCAAGAAGGTCTTTCTGGGGCCAACGTCCTGACTTTC. It specifies CASSQEGLSGANVLTF.

V gene TRBV4-2 combines with J gene TRBJ2-7, with 10 bases matching TRBD2. The CDR3 length is 16 residues. J gave up 0 bases and V 4 bases, and 6 bases lay outside the gene matches. Per the germline V gene, CDR1 is LGHNA and CDR2 is YNFKEQ. In DNA form, the CDR3 reads TGTGCCAGCAGCCGAGAGACTAGCGGGTCCTCCTACGAGCAGTACTTC. It specifies CASSRETSGSSYEQYF.

This clone came up many times. The chain combines TRBV27 with TRBJ2-7; 8 positions match TRBD1. J lost 5 bases, V lost 2 bases, and 8 bases had no gene match. The CDR3 has 15 amino acids. Germline CDR1 reads MNHEY; CDR2 reads SMNVEV (reference sequence). The CDR3 loop is CASSLDIGTGNEQYF. The DNA of the CDR3 is TGTGCCAGCAGTTTAGACATAGGGACAGGCAACGAGCAGTACTTC.

The chain employs TRBV7-2 and TRBJ2-2; D is perhaps TRBD1 or TRBD2 (5 bases each). The CDR3 length is 17 residues. Germline V CDR1 and CDR2: SGHTA, FQGNSA. The ends were cut back, 1 base at V and 1 base at J, with 13 bases in the middle. CDR3 sequence (DNA): TGTGCCAGCAGCTTAGGAACTCGGGGCCGGAACACCGGGGAGCTGTTTTTT. This translates into CASSLGTRGRNTGELFF. Using reference TRBV7-2 and TRBJ2-2 for the parts outside the CDR3, the full variable domain is GAGVSQSPSNKVTEKGKDVELRCDPISGHTALYWYRQSLGQGLEFLIYFQGNSAPDKSGLPSDRFSAERTGGSVSTLTIQRTQQEDSAVYLCASSLGTRGRNTGELFFGEGSRLTVL.

The V gene is TRBV11-2, the J gene TRBJ2-7; D gene unclear. This CDR3 has 12 amino acids. Germline CDR1 is SGHAT and CDR2 is FQNNGV. V lost 4 bases and J lost 6, with 10 bases in between. The CDR3 sequence is CASSSTGREQYF. The CDR3 DNA is TGTGCCAGCAGCTCCACCGGGCGCGAGCAGTACTTC.

The chain uses TRBV14 and TRBJ2-3; D not resolved. Between the trimmed V and J ends, which lost 2 bases and 2 bases, there was a span of 11 bases. CDR1 and CDR2 (germline): SGHDN, FVKESK. The CDR3 spans 15 residues. Here the CDR3 reads CASSQRAASTDTQYF. Here the CDR3 DNA reads TGTGCCAGCAGCCAAAGGGCAGCCTCCACAGATACGCAGTATTTT.

This clone has just a few counts. V gene TRBV5-5 combines with J gene TRBJ2-4; a weak D match, TRBD1 (6 bases). The germline V and J ends were trimmed by 0 bases and 5 bases, with 12 bases remaining between them. There are 15 residues in the CDR3. Germline lookup yields CDR1 SGHKS and CDR2 YYEKEE (reference sequence). This CDR3 is CASSLGTVLQNIQYF. CDR3 DNA: TGTGCCAGCAGCTTGGGGACAGTACTCCAAAACATTCAGTACTTC.

V is TRBV5-5 and J is TRBJ1-4; D uncertain. Germline CDR1 SGHKS, CDR2 YYEKEE (reference sequence). The CDR3 contains 14 residues. V lost 3 bases and J lost 4, with 10 bases in between. In DNA, the CDR3 is TGTGCCAGCAGCTGGTCTTTTGATAATGAAAAACTGTTTTTT. This sequence encodes CASSWSFDNEKLFF.

This CDR3 is CASSPSGTSFYRNTGELFF. In DNA form, the CDR3 reads TGTGCCAGCAGCCCATCCGGGACTAGCTTTTATCGGAACACCGGGGAGCTGTTTTTT. This chain uses TRBV11-2 with TRBJ2-2; 9 positions match TRBD2. This CDR3 region has 19 residues. Germline V gives CDR1 SGHAT, CDR2 FQNNGV. J was trimmed by 1 base and V by 5 bases; bases with no gene match: 14.

The chain couples TRBV7-8 to TRBJ1-3; 8 bases line up with TRBD1. J gave up 1 base and V 3 bases, and 11 bases lay outside the gene matches. This CDR3 is 18 amino acids long. CDR1 and CDR2 from the germline V gene are SGHVS and FQNEAQ. The CDR3 DNA reads TGTGCCAGCAGCTTTAATATGGGACAGGCCGTATCTGGAAACACCATATATTTT. This translates into CASSFNMGQAVSGNTIYF.

The genes are TRBV5-8 and TRBJ2-7, with 10 bases lining up with TRBD2. CDR3 length: 14 amino acids. The germline gives CDR1 SGHTS, CDR2 YDEGEE. With V trimmed by 0 bases and J by 5 bases, 2 bases remained unmatched. CDR3 sequence (DNA): TGTGCCAGCAGCTTGGTGGGACTAGCGCACGAGCAGTACTTC. Translation gives CASSLVGLAHEQYF.